This T cell receptor (beta chain) came from a study of blood T cell repertoires in COVID-19. Study-wide context: PBMCs, B-cell-depleted T cells, or T cells provided the cDNA or gDNA that made up the material.

Only in-frame clones appear in the TCRdb table, and some are missing; sequencing was by immunoSEQ multiplex PCR. The profile shows 180,000 or so clones, about 85% of them singletons. In germline, CDR1 is SGHAT, CDR2 FQNNGV. V lost 5 bases, J lost 6 bases, and 4 bases stayed unmatched. The CDR3 runs to 13 residues. The chain links TRBV11-2 to TRBJ1-5; 7 bases align to TRBD1. The receptor comes from a woman of 80 years or more with acute or convalescent COVID-19. The sample consisted of peripheral blood. For the CDR3, the DNA is TGTGCCAGCAGCCTGACAGGGCTTCAGCCCCAGCATTTT. Its translation is CASSLTGLQPQHF. Together with reference TRBV11-2 and TRBJ1-5, the CDR3 gives the full variable domain: EAGVAQSPRYKIIEKRQSVAFWCNPISGHATLYWYQQILGQGPKLLIQFQNNGVVDDSQLPKDRFSAERLKGVDSTLKIQPAKLEDSAVYLCASSLTGLQPQHFGDGTRLSIL.